Below are 28 T cell receptor beta chains sequenced from a single sample in a study of shared clonotypes between healthy human individuals. Assay used: immunoSEQ multiplex PCR; TCRdb lists only in-frame clones, some missing. The table includes 2,500,000 or so clones, just over 90% detected once. Material for sequencing was naive CD4+ T cells sorted from blood. Regarding subset: CD45RA+ positively selected. These receptors were obtained from a man in his late teens or twenties in good health.

The chain joins TRBV5-4 to TRBJ2-5; the D gene is possibly TRBD2 (7 bases). Deletions cut 4 bases from V and 5 bases from J, with 24 bases between. This CDR3 has 17 amino acids. Germline lookup yields CDR1 SGHNT and CDR2 YYREEE (reference sequence). The chain's CDR3 is CASSPQTAGAMRETQYF. The CDR3 coding sequence is TGTGCCAGCAGCCCCCAGACCGCGGGGGCGATGAGGGAGACCCAGTACTTC.

The rearrangement links TRBV4-2 to TRBJ1-2; tentatively, D is TRBD1 (5 bases). This CDR3 comprises 16 residues. Germline CDR1 and CDR2: LGHNA and YNFKEQ. Trimming pared 4 bases from V and 0 bases from J, leaving 15 bases between. CDR3 residues: CASSPPRGSTNYGYTF. CDR3 nucleotides: TGTGCCAGCAGCCCACCCCGGGGGTCGACTAACTATGGCTACACCTTC.

J is TRBJ2-1 and V is TRBV27, with TRBD2 as a possible D gene (6 bases). CDR3 length: 11 residues. Looked up from germline, CDR1 is MNHEY and CDR2 is SMNVEV (reference sequence). Here the CDR3 DNA reads TGTGTGGTAGGGAGGTACAATGAGCAGTTCTTC. Residues: CVVGRYNEQFF.

The V and J genes are TRBV6-6 and TRBJ2-1; TRBD1 is a possible D gene (6 bases). The CDR3 is 13 amino acids. Germline V gives CDR1 MNHNY, CDR2 SVGAGI (reference sequence). Trimming shortened V by 6 bases and J by 9 bases, and 15 bases separated the two germline ends. The CDR3 spells CASRPQGSSEQFF. CDR3 sequence (DNA): TGTGCCAGCAGACCCCAGGGGAGTAGTGAGCAGTTCTTC.

The chain joins TRBV27 to TRBJ1-5, with 10 bases that match TRBD1. Trimming removed 5 bases from V and 4 bases from J; junction bases left unmatched: 5. CDR3 length: 15 amino acids. The germline gives CDR1 MNHEY, CDR2 SMNVEV (reference sequence). As DNA, the CDR3 is TGTGCCAGCAGTGCGGGACAGGGGTCAAATCAGCCCCAGCATTTT. The encoded protein is CASSAGQGSNQPQHF.

The chain joins TRBV18 to TRBJ2-3; TRBD2 matches 7 bases. Trimming took 6 bases from V and 0 from J; bases not matched to a gene: 3. The CDR3 is made up of 14 amino acids. Looked up from germline, CDR1 is KGHSH and CDR2 is LQKENI. DNA of the CDR3: TGTGCCAGCTCCGCTAGCGGAAGCACAGATACGCAGTATTTT. Translation gives CASSASGSTDTQYF.

The chain links TRBV10-2 to TRBJ2-7; the D gene is possibly TRBD1 (5 bases). The germline V and J ends were trimmed by 6 bases and 0 bases, with 18 bases remaining between them. The CDR3 is 16 residues long. Germline V CDR1 and CDR2: WSHSY, SAAADI. CDR3 region: CASRVGRPQSSYEQYF. The CDR3 DNA follows: TGCGCCAGCAGGGTGGGGCGGCCTCAGAGCTCCTACGAGCAGTACTTC.

CDR3 bases: TGTGCCAGCAGCTTTGATGGGGCTAAGACTTTCTATGGCTACACCTTC. Its protein product is CASSFDGAKTFYGYTF. The chain links TRBV7-2 to TRBJ1-2, with D maybe TRBD1 (5 bases). The CDR3 spans 16 residues. CDR1 and CDR2 (germline): SGHTA, FQGNSA. Trimming cost V 3 bases and J 4 bases, with 18 bases left between them.

The V and J genes are TRBV4-1 and TRBJ2-7; D is undetermined. The V end lost 0 bases, the J end lost 2 bases, and 8 bases lay between the germline ends. The CDR3 totals 14 residues. CDR1 and CDR2 from the germline V gene are MGHRA and YSYEKL. The CDR3 loop is CASSQEEQTYEQYF. The CDR3 nucleotides are TGCGCCAGCAGCCAAGAGGAACAGACCTACGAGCAGTACTTC.

Worth noting for this clone: The sample carries other DNA sequences with the same CDR3. The chain is built from TRBV7-9 and TRBJ1-3; D might be TRBD1 (6 bases). The ends were cut back, 4 bases at V and 1 base at J, with 11 bases in the middle. Germline V gives CDR1 SEHNR, CDR2 FQNEAQ (reference sequence). CDR3 size: 15 residues. DNA for the CDR3: TGTGCCAGCAGCTCTACAGGGTGGTCTGGAAACACCATATATTTT. This sequence encodes CASSSTGWSGNTIYF.

This clone was recorded once. The rearrangement links TRBV5-1 to TRBJ2-7; TRBD2 agrees at 9 bases. The germline V gene has CDR1 SGHRS and CDR2 YFSETQ. With 0 bases clipped from V and 2 bases from J, the junction kept 6 bases outside the gene matches. There are 16 residues in the CDR3. CDR3 coding DNA: TGCGCCAGCAGCTTGGCTCCGGGACTAGCTCCCTACGAGCAGTACTTC. Translating it yields CASSLAPGLAPYEQYF.

On this clone itself: At the DNA level, this CDR3 is encoded by other sequences in the same sample as well. The chain joins TRBV5-1 to TRBJ2-1; 13 bases are a match to TRBD2. Germline CDR1 SGHRS, CDR2 YFSETQ. This CDR3 region has 15 residues. Trimming cost V 4 bases and J 9 bases; bases outside gene matches: 7. CDR3: CASSLGTSGTGEQFF. In DNA form, the CDR3 reads TGCGCCAGCAGCCTCGGGACTAGCGGGACTGGTGAGCAGTTCTTC.

The chain links TRBV4-3 to TRBJ2-3; D possibly corresponds to TRBD2 (6 bases). The V and J ends lost 5 bases and 4 bases respectively, with 16 bases between them. CDR3 length equals 15 residues. Germline-derived CDR1 and CDR2 are LGHNA and YSLEER. CDR3 coding DNA: TGCGCCAGCAGCGAAGTGGGGGGATTGCCAGATACGCAGTATTTT. It encodes CASSEVGGLPDTQYF.

J is TRBJ1-3 and V is TRBV30, with D tentatively TRBD1 (5 bases). V dropped 4 bases and J dropped 5 bases, with 18 bases sitting between them. There are 15 residues in the CDR3. The germline V gene has CDR1 GTSNPN and CDR2 SVGIG (reference sequence). CDR3 loop: CAWTGTSEKRNTIYF. CDR3 DNA: TGTGCCTGGACCGGGACCTCGGAGAAGAGAAACACCATATATTTT.

V and J are TRBV7-6 and TRBJ1-3, with D maybe TRBD1 (5 bases). Trimming took 1 base from V and 1 from J, leaving 20 bases between them. The CDR3 contains 19 residues. The germline gives CDR1 SGHVS, CDR2 FNYEAQ. CDR3 coding DNA: TGTGCCAGCAGCTTAGTATTTTTGACCGCAGGGACGTCTGGAAACACCATATATTTT. Protein product: CASSLVFLTAGTSGNTIYF.

This chain joins TRBV10-2 and TRBJ2-7; D not resolved. This CDR3 has 14 residues. The germline gives CDR1 WSHSY, CDR2 SAAADI. The V end lost 3 bases, the J end lost 0 bases, and 9 bases lay between the germline ends. The CDR3, as DNA: TGCGCCAGCAGTGATGGGTACAGCTCCTACGAGCAGTACTTC. Its protein product is CASSDGYSSYEQYF.

As to this clone: Other nucleotide sequences from this sample produce the same CDR3. V is TRBV25-1 and J is TRBJ2-4; D gene unclear. Between the trimmed V and J ends, which lost 4 bases and 2 bases, there was a span of 0 bases. Germline-derived CDR1 and CDR2 are MGHDK and SYGVNS. The CDR3 totals 11 residues. The CDR3 DNA reads TGTGCCAGCAGTGCCAAAAACATTCAGTACTTC. It encodes CASSAKNIQYF.

The CDR3 region has the DNA TGTGCCAGCAGCTTGGGTAAAAACACAGATACGCAGTATTTT. Protein product: CASSLGKNTDTQYF. This sequence joins TRBV5-4 and TRBJ2-3, with D uncertain. The CDR3 spans 14 residues. The V end lost 0 bases, the J end lost 2 bases, and 7 bases lay between the germline ends. Germline CDR1 and CDR2: SGHNT and YYREEE (reference sequence).

This clone was recorded a few times. The chain combines TRBV10-2 with TRBJ2-2, with TRBD2 as a possible D gene (5 bases). V gave up 9 bases and J gave up 0 bases, with 11 bases separating them. The CDR3 is 14 residues long. Germline CDR1 WSHSY, CDR2 SAAADI. CDR3 DNA sequence: TGCGCCAGTAGGGAGCCAGCGAACACCGGGGAGCTGTTTTTT. Amino acids: CASREPANTGELFF.

This chain connects TRBV5-4 to TRBJ2-3; a possible D gene is TRBD2 (5 bases). Germline assignment: CDR1 SGHNT and CDR2 YYREEE (reference sequence). V was pared by 4 bases and J by 0 bases, with 9 bases between. This CDR3 comprises 14 residues. DNA of the CDR3: TGTGCCAGCAGCGAGGGTGGGAGCACAGATACGCAGTATTTT. This codes for CASSEGGSTDTQYF.

The V and J genes are TRBV28 and TRBJ1-1; tentatively, D is TRBD1 (5 bases). Germline loops: CDR1 MDHEN, CDR2 SYDVKM. The V end was cut by 2 bases, the J end by 7 bases, with 11 bases between. The CDR3 has 13 amino acids. CDR3 residues: CASSLPGLFEAFF. For the CDR3, the DNA is TGTGCCAGCAGTTTACCGGGACTCTTTGAAGCTTTCTTT.

The chain recombines TRBV5-1 with TRBJ1-4; D uncertain. CDR1 and CDR2 from the germline V gene are SGHRS and YFSETQ. The CDR3 contains 15 residues. V lost 4 bases to trimming and J lost 5 bases, with 15 bases between them. In DNA form, the CDR3 reads TGCGCCAGCAGCCCCTCCGGCCCCGGGAATGAAAAACTGTTTTTT. It yields the protein CASSPSGPGNEKLFF.

The rearrangement joins TRBV5-1 to TRBJ2-1; 7 bases are shared with TRBD2. This CDR3 has 16 amino acids. Germline-derived CDR1 and CDR2 are SGHRS and YFSETQ. V shed 5 bases, J shed 0 bases, and the junction held 8 bases outside the gene matches. CDR3 in amino acids: CASRDFRGSSYNEQFF. The CDR3 nucleotides read TGCGCCAGCAGGGACTTTCGCGGGAGCTCCTACAATGAGCAGTTCTTC. The variable domain in full, with the rest retrieved from reference TRBV5-1 and TRBJ2-1, is KAGVTQTPRYLIKTRGQQVTLSCSPISGHRSVSWYQQTPGQGLQFLFEYFSETQRNKGNFPGRFSGRQFSNSRSEMNVSTLELGDSALYLCASRDFRGSSYNEQFFGPGTRLTVL.

This chain links TRBV7-2 with TRBJ1-5; TRBD1 aligns across 8 bases. V trimming: 5 bases; J trimming: 4 bases; junction bases outside the gene matches: 7. The germline V gene has CDR1 SGHTA and CDR2 FQGNSA. This CDR3 is built from 15 residues. The CDR3 region has the DNA TGTGCCAGCAGCGCCCAGACAGGGGATAATCAGCCCCAGCATTTT. Translating it yields CASSAQTGDNQPQHF.

Worth noting for this clone: This sample includes further DNA sequences coding for the same CDR3. The chain couples TRBV25-1 to TRBJ1-2, with D perhaps matching TRBD1 (5 bases). From germline, CDR1 is MGHDK and CDR2 SYGVNS. Trimming cost V 4 bases and J 4 bases, with 13 bases left between them. There are 14 residues in the CDR3. Here the CDR3 DNA reads TGTGCCAGCAGTGGCGGGACTGGCCCCTATGGCTACACCTTC. Protein: CASSGGTGPYGYTF.

The rearrangement uses TRBV7-2 and TRBJ2-5, with a tentative D call TRBD1 (5 bases). The length of the CDR3 is 15 residues. Germline values: CDR1 SGHTA, CDR2 FQGNSA. V was shortened by 1 base and J by 1 base, with 10 bases between the two germline ends. The CDR3 loop reads CASSLVTGAQETQYF. CDR3 coding DNA: TGTGCCAGCAGCTTAGTTACTGGGGCCCAAGAGACCCAGTACTTC.

The V call is TRBV14, the J call TRBJ2-3, with TRBD2 matching 8 bases. Germline CDR1 is SGHDN and CDR2 is FVKESK. V gave up 1 base and J gave up 4 bases; unmatched junction bases: 4. The CDR3 contains 15 residues. The DNA for the CDR3 is TGTGCCAGCAGCCAAGTAGGCGGGGGGTCAGATACGCAGTATTTT. It codes for CASSQVGGGSDTQYF.

This rearrangement joins TRBV11-2 to TRBJ1-1; TRBD1 agrees at 8 bases. Germline lookup yields CDR1 SGHAT and CDR2 FQNNGV. V lost 4 bases, J lost 1 base, and 5 bases stayed unmatched. The CDR3 is made up of 15 amino acids. The CDR3 nucleotides are TGTGCCAGCAGCTCACGAGGGACAGGGAACACTGAAGCTTTCTTT. The encoded protein is CASSSRGTGNTEAFF. Full variable domain (rest looked up from reference TRBV11-2 and TRBJ1-1): EAGVAQSPRYKIIEKRQSVAFWCNPISGHATLYWYQQILGQGPKLLIQFQNNGVVDDSQLPKDRFSAERLKGVDSTLKIQPAKLEDSAVYLCASSSRGTGNTEAFFGQGTRLTVV.